One sample yielded the 27 T cell receptor beta chains listed below, sequenced in a study of CD8+ T cells in alopecia areata. TCR sequencing used cDNA made by reverse transcription of extracted RNA. Assay: immunoSEQ multiplex PCR; the TCRdb copy retains only in-frame clones and omits some. In the table there are around 110,000 clones, 84% of which are singletons. Treatment in this sample: oral pan-JAK inhibitor, 5-10 mg twice daily. The sequencing used CD8+ T cells sorted from blood, collected at week 24, from a patient treated with tofacitinib. All receptors come from a human donor with alopecia areata.

This rearrangement joins TRBV7-6 to TRBJ2-5; 7 bases fit TRBD2. Germline V CDR1 and CDR2: SGHVS, FNYEAQ. CDR3 length equals 15 residues. The V segment lost 1 base and the J segment 0 bases; nucleotides outside the gene matches: 2. CDR3 in DNA: TGTGCCAGCAGCTTAGGGGGGGGTCACCAAGAGACCCAGTACTTC. Protein product: CASSLGGGHQETQYF.

The CDR3 region has the DNA TGTGCCAGCAGGCGCGGGGGGGCCTCCTACAATGAGCAGTTCTTC. Translating it yields CASRRGGASYNEQFF. This chain connects TRBV27 to TRBJ2-1; 9 bases are shared with TRBD2. J gave up 0 bases and V 6 bases, and 3 bases lay outside the gene matches. The germline V gene encodes CDR1 MNHEY and CDR2 SMNVEV (reference sequence). CDR3 size: 15 residues.

This clone was counted only a few times. This chain uses TRBV9 with TRBJ2-5, with 7 bases lining up with TRBD1. From germline, CDR1 is SGDLS and CDR2 YYNGEE. Trimming at V came to 1 base and at J to 1 base, leaving 4 bases not matched to a gene. This CDR3 comprises 15 residues. The CDR3 loop reads CASSVHDRAQETQYF. DNA for the CDR3: TGTGCCAGCAGCGTACACGACAGGGCCCAAGAGACCCAGTACTTC.

The chain combines TRBV29-1 with TRBJ2-3; D assignment may be TRBD1 or TRBD2 (5 bases each). Germline V gene lookup returns CDR1 SQVTM and CDR2 ANQGSEA. The V end lost 8 bases, the J end lost 4 bases, and 22 bases lay between the germline ends. The CDR3 has 15 residues. CDR3 region: CSLRGWQGMSDTQYF. The CDR3 DNA reads as TGCAGCCTCCGGGGTTGGCAGGGAATGTCAGATACGCAGTATTTT.

V gene TRBV27 combines with J gene TRBJ2-7, with D perhaps assigned TRBD1 or TRBD2 (5 bases each). Germline V gives CDR1 MNHEY, CDR2 SMNVEV (reference sequence). Trimming left V 5 bases short and J 3 bases short, with 26 bases between. This CDR3 spans 18 amino acids. Written as DNA, the CDR3 is TGTGCCAGCAGTCCCACAGCAGGAGGATTGGGGGAAGTCTACGAGCAGTACTTC. Translated, it gives CASSPTAGGLGEVYEQYF.

The J gene is TRBJ1-2, the V gene TRBV4-1, with D unclear. Trimming removed 0 bases from V and 2 bases from J, with 10 bases in between. The germline CDR1 and CDR2 sequences are MGHRA and YSYEKL. The CDR3 contains 15 residues. In DNA form, the CDR3 reads TGCGCCAGCAGCCAAGATTCGACGGAGAACTATGGCTACACCTTC. It translates to CASSQDSTENYGYTF.

The chain employs TRBV27 and TRBJ2-2, with D hard to call. The germline V gene encodes CDR1 MNHEY and CDR2 SMNVEV (reference sequence). V was trimmed by 5 bases and J by 3 bases, leaving 19 bases between them. The CDR3 is 17 residues long. The DNA for the CDR3 is TGTGCCAGCAGTCCCAGACCTAGTTCGCATTACACCGGGGAGCTGTTTTTT. Its translation: CASSPRPSSHYTGELFF.

The chain uses TRBV4-3 and TRBJ2-1; no definite D call. The germline V gene encodes CDR1 LGHNA and CDR2 YSLEER. The germline V and J ends were trimmed by 0 bases and 7 bases, with 7 bases remaining between them. The CDR3 length is 13 residues. DNA for the CDR3: TGCGCCAGCAGCCAAGAAGGATGGAATGAGCAGTTCTTC. Encoded protein: CASSQEGWNEQFF.

The V gene is TRBV29-1, the J gene TRBJ2-7, with a tentative D call TRBD1 (6 bases). The CDR3 loop spans 13 amino acids. Per the germline V gene, CDR1 is SQVTM and CDR2 is ANQGSEA. V was trimmed by 1 base and J by 4 bases, leaving 11 bases between them. The CDR3 is CSVEGTEYYEQYF. The CDR3 bases are TGCAGCGTTGAAGGGACAGAATATTACGAGCAGTACTTC.

This rearrangement joins TRBV4-3 to TRBJ2-1; the D gene is possibly TRBD2 (5 bases). CDR1 LGHNA and CDR2 YSLEER come from the germline V gene. This CDR3 region has 14 residues. V was trimmed by 4 bases and J by 8 bases, leaving 15 bases between them. Here the CDR3 reads CASSLREPPDEQFF. The CDR3 DNA is TGCGCCAGCAGCCTGAGGGAACCCCCAGATGAGCAGTTCTTC.

The chain is built from TRBV5-4 and TRBJ2-2; the D is unclear. The V end was cut by 4 bases, the J end by 1 base, with 2 bases between. The CDR3 is made up of 12 amino acids. The V gene's germline CDR1 is SGHNT and CDR2 YYREEE (reference sequence). CDR3 in DNA: TGTGCCAGCAGCCTGAACACCGGGGAGCTGTTTTTT. Protein sequence: CASSLNTGELFF.

This rearrangement joins TRBV27 to TRBJ2-1, with 9 bases aligning to TRBD2. V lost 3 bases, J lost 5 bases, and 20 bases stayed unmatched. The CDR3 runs to 20 residues. Per the germline V gene, CDR1 is MNHEY and CDR2 is SMNVEV (reference sequence). CDR3 sequence: CASSFQTGNLAGVRNNEQFF. DNA for the CDR3: TGTGCCAGCAGTTTCCAGACGGGGAACTTAGCGGGGGTGAGGAACAATGAGCAGTTCTTC.

This clone was observed a single time. V is TRBV29-1 and J is TRBJ2-5, with D unclear. The CDR3 is made up of 16 amino acids. Per germline, CDR1 SQVTM and CDR2 ANQGSEA. Trimming removed 6 bases from V and 3 bases from J, with 23 bases in between. The DNA of the CDR3 is TGCAGCGTGCGAGGCGGTGTGGGAACAGATAAAGAGACCCAGTACTTC. Protein product: CSVRGGVGTDKETQYF.

The V and J genes are TRBV4-3 and TRBJ2-1; TRBD1 aligns across 12 bases. The ends lost 6 bases at V and 8 bases at J; junction bases unmatched: 8. This CDR3 comprises 15 residues. CDR1 is LGHNA and CDR2 is YSLEER in the germline V gene. Here the CDR3 reads CASSPPGTGGYEQFF. In DNA form, the CDR3 reads TGCGCCAGCAGTCCCCCCGGGACAGGGGGCTATGAGCAGTTCTTC.

The chain links TRBV6-5 to TRBJ2-3; no reliable D call. The germline V gene has CDR1 MNHEY and CDR2 SVGAGI. V was cut by 0 bases and J by 6 bases, with 10 bases left in between. The CDR3 contains 14 residues. In DNA, the CDR3 is TGTGCCAGCAGTTACTCCCCCATAGGGGATACGCAGTATTTT. As protein: CASSYSPIGDTQYF.

V gene TRBV4-1 combines with J gene TRBJ2-5, with D perhaps TRBD2 (5 bases). Germline V gene data show CDR1 as MGHRA and CDR2 as YSYEKL. The CDR3 runs to 16 residues. The V end lost 4 bases, the J end lost 1 base, and 16 bases lay between the germline ends. Written as DNA, the CDR3 is TGCGCCAGCAGCCCCCTGAGGGCAGGCCCCCAAGAGACCCAGTACTTC. Encoded protein: CASSPLRAGPQETQYF.

The J gene is TRBJ2-1, the V gene TRBV5-1; D unclear. The CDR3 has 11 residues. Deletions cut 2 bases from V and 5 bases from J, with 2 bases between. Germline-derived CDR1 and CDR2 are SGHRS and YFSETQ. The CDR3 reads CASSFNNEQFF. The CDR3 DNA is TGCGCCAGCAGCTTCAACAATGAGCAGTTCTTC.

The genes are TRBV13 and TRBJ2-7; D ambiguous. There are 13 residues in the CDR3. The V and J ends lost 4 bases and 4 bases respectively, with 11 bases between them. Germline CDR1 reads PRHDT; CDR2 reads FYEKMQ (reference sequence). The CDR3 here is CASSSGWRYEQYF. The CDR3 DNA is TGTGCCAGCAGCTCCGGTTGGCGATACGAGCAGTACTTC.

The chain has TRBV11-2 and TRBJ2-1; tentatively, D is TRBD2 (6 bases). V was cut by 5 bases and J by 5 bases, with 16 bases left in between. Per germline, CDR1 SGHAT and CDR2 FQNNGV. The CDR3 runs 15 residues. As DNA, the CDR3 is TGTGCCAGCAGCGAGGAAATGGGACTGCACAATGAGCAGTTCTTC. Its translation is CASSEEMGLHNEQFF.

V is TRBV23-1 and J is TRBJ2-3; 10 positions match TRBD2. TRBV23-1 is an ORF for which the function is uncertain. J lost 3 bases, V lost 4 bases, and 7 bases had no gene match. This CDR3 has 16 amino acids. The CDR3 bases are TGCGCCAGCAGTCCACACCAGCGGGGGGGGACAGATACGCAGTATTTT. Translating it yields CASSPHQRGGTDTQYF.

This clone was seen only a few times. This chain connects TRBV6-1 to TRBJ2-5; no clear D. The V end lost 3 bases, the J end lost 5 bases, and 13 bases lay between the germline ends. The CDR3 sequence is 14 residues long. Germline CDR1 is MNHNS and CDR2 is SASEGT. The CDR3 region has the DNA TGTGCCAGCAGTGAGGGGAACGGAATGGAGACCCAGTACTTC. Amino acids: CASSEGNGMETQYF.

The chain uses TRBV29-1 and TRBJ2-1; 8 positions agree with TRBD1. Germline CDR1 reads SQVTM; CDR2 reads ANQGSEA. The trim removed 6 bases at V and 7 bases at J, leaving 11 bases unmatched. The CDR3 is 14 residues long. DNA for the CDR3: TGCAGCGTACCGGGACAGGTTTGGGTGAATGAGCAGTTCTTC. Amino acid sequence: CSVPGQVWVNEQFF.

The chain joins TRBV2 to TRBJ2-3; D remains unclear. V was shortened by 7 bases and J by 2 bases, with 7 bases between the two germline ends. The CDR3 has 12 residues. The germline gives CDR1 SNHLY, CDR2 FYNNEI. CDR3 coding DNA: TGTGCCAGCACCTATGACACAGATACGCAGTATTTT. It is translated as CASTYDTDTQYF.

CDR3 coding DNA: TGTGCCAGCAGCCAAGAGGCGCCACCCGATACGCAGTATTTT. Its protein product is CASSQEAPPDTQYF. The genes are TRBV4-2 and TRBJ2-3; D unresolved. The V gene's germline CDR1 is LGHNA and CDR2 YNFKEQ. The CDR3 sequence is 14 residues long. V was clipped by 0 bases and J by 6 bases, with 10 bases between them.

The J gene is TRBJ1-5, the V gene TRBV19, with TRBD1 identical over 7 bases. Germline V gene sequence: CDR1 LNHDA, CDR2 SQIVND (reference sequence). The V and J ends lost 5 bases and 2 bases, in that order; junction bases with no gene match: 6. The CDR3 is 15 residues long. The CDR3 nucleotides read TGTGCCAGTAGTCCGACAGGGTTCGGCAATCAGCCCCAGCATTTT. It yields the protein CASSPTGFGNQPQHF.

The CDR3 nucleotides are TGCGCCAGCAGCCAAGAGGGGTCGGGATACGAGCAGTACTTC. This encodes CASSQEGSGYEQYF. This sequence joins TRBV4-1 and TRBJ2-7; weak D call: TRBD2 (5 bases). This CDR3 has 14 residues. Per the germline V gene, CDR1 is MGHRA and CDR2 is YSYEKL. The germline V and J ends were trimmed by 0 bases and 4 bases, with 10 bases remaining between them.

This rearrangement joins TRBV5-1 to TRBJ2-7, with 9 bases matching TRBD1. Germline-derived CDR1 and CDR2 are SGHRS and YFSETQ. The CDR3 consists of 14 residues. V dropped 4 bases and J dropped 0; count of bases not matched to a gene: 2. The CDR3 nucleotides are TGCGCCAGCAGCCAGGGACAGGGCTCCTACGAGCAGTACTTC. It translates to CASSQGQGSYEQYF.